Listed below are T cell receptor beta chains from one sample, sequenced in a study of CD8 T cells in Susac syndrome. TCRdb recomputed calls from the immunoSEQ multiplex PCR reads with MiXCR, one row per CDR3 protein. The repertoire has 300,000 to 350,000 distinct CDR3 sequences, around 92% of them found once; the top ten carry around 0.07%. The sequenced sample was CD4+ T cells from PBMCs. All receptors come from a human donor with multiple sclerosis. The CDR3 runs from the conserved cysteine through the conserved F or W. Each record gives: clone size, CDR3 length, D gene, J gene, V gene, CDR3 DNA, CDR3 protein. A D gene is named only where the DNA matches it firmly. For some rows the clone size is stated as once, few or many, or as a class when expanded; others skip it.

size: NA; length: 15; D: NA; J: TRBJ2-5; V: TRBV5-1; DNA: TGCGCCAGCAGCTTGCAGGCGGGGTCACAAGAGACCCAGTACTTC; CDR3: CASSLQAGSQETQYF
size: NA; length: 15; D: NA; J: TRBJ1-4; V: TRBV11-2; DNA: TGTGCCAGCAGCCCCCTCGGGTCAACTAATGAAAAACTGTTTTTT; CDR3: CASSPLGSTNEKLFF
size: NA; length: 13; D: TRBD1; J: TRBJ1-2; V: TRBV12-3/TRBV12-4; DNA: TGTGCCAGCGGAAGGGGGCATATGTATGGCTACACCTTC; CDR3: CASGRGHMYGYTF
size: NA; length: 15; D: NA; J: TRBJ2-7; V: TRBV15; DNA: TGTGCCACCAGTTTGTGGGCTTCACCCACCTACGAGCAGTACTTC; CDR3: CATSLWASPTYEQYF
size: NA; length: 19; D: TRBD1; J: TRBJ1-4; V: TRBV4-3; DNA: TGCGCCAGCAGCCAAGATCTCGGGACAGGGGCTACAACTAATGAAAAACTGTTTTTT; CDR3: CASSQDLGTGATTNEKLFF
size: NA; length: 14; D: NA; J: TRBJ2-7; V: TRBV20-1; DNA: TGCAGTGCTACCCACTACAATCGAGATTACGAGCAGTACTTC; CDR3: CSATHYNRDYEQYF
size: NA; length: 16; D: NA; J: TRBJ1-4; V: TRBV19; DNA: TGTGCCAGAAAACCCTTGGGGAGATCAACTAATGAAAAACTGTTTTTT; CDR3: CARKPLGRSTNEKLFF
size: once; length: 15; D: TRBD2; J: TRBJ2-2; V: TRBV7-3; DNA: TGTGCCAGCAGCAACCGGGAGGTTAGGGCCGGGGAGCTGTTTTTT; CDR3: CASSNREVRAGELFF
size: once; length: 15; D: TRBD1; J: TRBJ1-1; V: TRBV3-1; DNA: TGTGCCAGCAGCCCTATCGGACAGGGTGGCGGGCGAGCTTTCTTT; CDR3: CASSPIGQGGGRAFF
size: NA; length: 15; D: NA; J: TRBJ2-2; V: TRBV12-3/TRBV12-4; DNA: TGTGCCAGCAGTTTACGGCTAGGCGGTGCCGGGGAGCTGTTTTTT; CDR3: CASSLRLGGAGELFF
size: NA; length: 16; D: NA; J: TRBJ2-1; V: TRBV9; DNA: TGTGCCAGCACGGCTAGAATGGGGAGCTCCTACAATGAGCAGTTCTTC; CDR3: CASTARMGSSYNEQFF
size: NA; length: 19; D: NA; J: TRBJ2-6; V: TRBV5-4; DNA: TGTGCCAGCAGCCCCGCCCTAAGGACAGATGGTTCTGGGGCCAACGTCCTGACTTTC; CDR3: CASSPALRTDGSGANVLTF
size: NA; length: 15; D: NA; J: TRBJ2-6; V: TRBV29-1; DNA: TGCAGCGTTGTGTGGGCCCGTCCTGGGGCCAACGTCCTGACTTTC; CDR3: CSVVWARPGANVLTF
size: NA; length: 14; D: NA; J: TRBJ2-5; V: TRBV2; DNA: TGTGCCAGCAGTGTGGAACAGGGCCAAGAGACCCAGTACTTC; CDR3: CASSVEQGQETQYF
size: NA; length: 14; D: TRBD1; J: TRBJ1-1; V: TRBV6-5; DNA: TGTGCCAGCAGGGGAGCGGGACAGGGAGGAACAGCTTTCTTT; CDR3: CASRGAGQGGTAFF
size: NA; length: 16; D: NA; J: TRBJ2-3; V: TRBV11-3; DNA: TGTGCCAGCAGCTTGGGGATTCTAGCTAGCACAGATACGCAGTATTTT; CDR3: CASSLGILASTDTQYF
size: NA; length: 13; D: NA; J: TRBJ1-6; V: TRBV11-3; DNA: TGTGCCAGCAGCCCGTCTCGGAGTTCACCCCTCCACTTT; CDR3: CASSPSRSSPLHF
size: NA; length: 18; D: NA; J: TRBJ1-6; V: TRBV11-2; DNA: TGTGCCAGCAGCTTAGCCAGGGCGGGAGGCTCCTATAATTCACCCCTCCACTTT; CDR3: CASSLARAGGSYNSPLHF
size: NA; length: 12; D: NA; J: TRBJ1-2; V: TRBV30; DNA: TGTGCCTGGAGTGTGGCGGGGGAAGGCTACACCTTC; CDR3: CAWSVAGEGYTF
size: NA; length: 15; D: NA; J: TRBJ2-1; V: TRBV10-2; DNA: TGCGCCAGCAGTGAAGGCAGGAGCTCCTACAATGAGCAGTTCTTC; CDR3: CASSEGRSSYNEQFF
size: once; length: 16; D: NA; J: TRBJ1-1; V: TRBV19; DNA: TGTGCCAGTAGTATCCACGGACAGCCTGAGCGCACTGAAGCTTTCTTT; CDR3: CASSIHGQPERTEAFF
size: NA; length: 13; D: NA; J: TRBJ2-3; V: TRBV19; DNA: TGTGCCAGTAGTAGCGGAGTCACAGATACGCAGTATTTT; CDR3: CASSSGVTDTQYF